This TCR beta chain was captured in a study of blood T cell repertoires in COVID-19. The assay was immunoSEQ multiplex PCR, and TCRdb's table has in-frame clones only and misses some. The profile covers about 390,000 clones, with around 87% appearing a single time and 10% taken by the ten largest. Donors of Cohort 3 who recovered were those that had two negative PCRs, clearance, or symptom resolution. This clone was counted only a few times. V shed 10 bases, J shed 8 bases, and the junction held 7 bases outside the gene matches. CDR1 and CDR2 (germline): MDHEN, SYDVKM. This CDR3 region has 13 residues.

The rearrangement links TRBV28 to TRBJ1-6; TRBD1 matches at 8 bases. This clonotype was sampled from a woman in her forties or fifties who had recovered from COVID-19. Sequences were obtained from PBMCs or T cells enriched from blood (not recorded which). The CDR3 spells CATAQGVYSPLHF. In DNA, the CDR3 is TGTGCCACCGCACAGGGGGTATATTCACCCCTCCACTTT.